This entry is about one T cell receptor beta chain. 13 Jbeta primers and 60 Vbeta primers were used for the PCR. The protocol was immunoSEQ multiplex PCR, while the TCRdb copy is restricted to in-frame clones and leaves out a portion. The sample carries 100,000 or so clones, approximately 88% recorded once. The data were taken from a study of cytomegalovirus exposure and HLA in healthy donors. V was pared by 6 bases and J by 2 bases, with 11 bases between. Per germline, CDR1 SEHNR and CDR2 FQNEAQ (reference sequence). The CDR3 has 14 amino acids. The chain couples TRBV7-9 to TRBJ1-5; D is uncertain. The sample taken for sequencing was PBMCs. This TCR was recovered from a man aged 18 to 30 in good health and CMV-seronegative. This CDR3 reads CASRSAGGNQPQHF. DNA of the CDR3: TGTGCCAGCAGAAGTGCCGGGGGCAATCAGCCCCAGCATTTT.